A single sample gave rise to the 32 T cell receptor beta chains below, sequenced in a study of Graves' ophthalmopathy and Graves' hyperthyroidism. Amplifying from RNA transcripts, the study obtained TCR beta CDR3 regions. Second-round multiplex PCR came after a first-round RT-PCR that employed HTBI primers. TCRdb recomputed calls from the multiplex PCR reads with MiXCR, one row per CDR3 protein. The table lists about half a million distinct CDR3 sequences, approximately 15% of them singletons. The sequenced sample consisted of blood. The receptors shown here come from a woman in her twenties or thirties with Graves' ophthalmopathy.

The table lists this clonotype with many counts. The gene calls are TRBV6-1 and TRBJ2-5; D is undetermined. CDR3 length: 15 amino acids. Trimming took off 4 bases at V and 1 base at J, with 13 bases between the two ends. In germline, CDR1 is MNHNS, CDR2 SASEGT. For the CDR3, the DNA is TGTGCCAGCAGTGGGGGTAGGCCTACCCAAGAGACCCAGTACTTC. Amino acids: CASSGGRPTQETQYF.

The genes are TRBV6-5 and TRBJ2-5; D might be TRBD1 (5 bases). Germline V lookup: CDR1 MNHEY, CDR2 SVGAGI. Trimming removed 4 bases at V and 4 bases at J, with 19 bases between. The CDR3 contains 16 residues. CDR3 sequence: CASSFSGHRGRETQYF. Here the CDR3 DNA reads TGTGCCAGCAGTTTCTCTGGACACCGAGGTCGAGAGACCCAGTACTTC.

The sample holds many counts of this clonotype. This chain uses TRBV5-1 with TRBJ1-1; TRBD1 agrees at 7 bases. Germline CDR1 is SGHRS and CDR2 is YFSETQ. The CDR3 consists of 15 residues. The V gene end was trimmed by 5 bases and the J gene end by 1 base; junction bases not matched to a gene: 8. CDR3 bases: TGCGCCAGCAGTGTTGACAGGGCCAGGAACACTGAAGCTTTCTTT. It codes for CASSVDRARNTEAFF.

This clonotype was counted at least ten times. In nucleotides, the CDR3 is TGTGCCAGCAGTGAAGCGGGGATCCGGACCGGAAACACCATATATTTT. It translates to CASSEAGIRTGNTIYF. The chain links TRBV2 to TRBJ1-3; no firm D call. Germline values: CDR1 SNHLY, CDR2 FYNNEI. Trimming removed 0 bases from V and 4 bases from J, with 13 bases in between. This CDR3 has 16 amino acids.

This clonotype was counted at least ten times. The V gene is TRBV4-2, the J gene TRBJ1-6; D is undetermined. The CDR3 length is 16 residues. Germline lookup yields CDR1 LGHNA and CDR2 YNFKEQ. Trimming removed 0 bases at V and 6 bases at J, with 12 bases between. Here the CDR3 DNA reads TGTGCCAGCAGCCAAGAAGATGGGGTTACTAATTCACCCCTCCACTTT. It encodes CASSQEDGVTNSPLHF.

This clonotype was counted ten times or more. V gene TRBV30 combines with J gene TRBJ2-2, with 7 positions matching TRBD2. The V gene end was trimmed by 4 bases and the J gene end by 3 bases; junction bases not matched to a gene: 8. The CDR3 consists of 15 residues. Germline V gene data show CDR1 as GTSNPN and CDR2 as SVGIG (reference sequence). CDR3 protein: CAWTKAGSHTGELFF. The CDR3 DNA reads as TGTGCCTGGACCAAAGCGGGATCGCACACCGGGGAGCTGTTTTTT.

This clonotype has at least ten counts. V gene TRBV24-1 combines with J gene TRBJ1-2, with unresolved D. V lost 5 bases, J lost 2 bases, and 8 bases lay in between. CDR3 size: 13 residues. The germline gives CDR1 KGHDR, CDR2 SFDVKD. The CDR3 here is CATSVGQNYGYTF. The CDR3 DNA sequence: TGTGCCACCAGTGTGGGCCAAAACTATGGCTACACCTTC.

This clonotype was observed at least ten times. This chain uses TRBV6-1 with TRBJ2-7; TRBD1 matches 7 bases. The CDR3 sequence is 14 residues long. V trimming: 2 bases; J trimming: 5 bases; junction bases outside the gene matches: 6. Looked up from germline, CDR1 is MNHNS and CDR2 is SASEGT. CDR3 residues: CASSEKGAMNEQYF. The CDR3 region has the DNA TGTGCCAGCAGTGAAAAGGGGGCGATGAACGAGCAGTACTTC.

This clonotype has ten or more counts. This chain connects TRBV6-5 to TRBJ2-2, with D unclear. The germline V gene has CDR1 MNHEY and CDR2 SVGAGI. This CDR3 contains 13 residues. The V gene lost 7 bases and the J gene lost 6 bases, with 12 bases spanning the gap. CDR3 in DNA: TGTGCCAGCAAGTTGGGGATGGCCGGGGAGCTGTTTTTT. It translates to CASKLGMAGELFF.

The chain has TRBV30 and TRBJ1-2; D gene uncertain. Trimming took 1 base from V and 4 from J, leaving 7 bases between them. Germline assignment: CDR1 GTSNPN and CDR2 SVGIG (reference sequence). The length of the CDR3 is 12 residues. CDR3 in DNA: TGTGCCTGGAGTGGGGAGGGCTATGGCTACACCTTC. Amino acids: CAWSGEGYGYTF.

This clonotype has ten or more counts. This CDR3 reads CASSTTGNQPQHF. The CDR3 nucleotides read TGTGCCAGTAGCACGACGGGGAACCAGCCCCAGCATTTT. The V and J genes are TRBV19 and TRBJ1-5; the D is unclear. Germline V gene lookup returns CDR1 LNHDA and CDR2 SQIVND (reference sequence). V lost 6 bases, J lost 7 bases, and 13 bases lay in between. The CDR3 covers 13 residues.

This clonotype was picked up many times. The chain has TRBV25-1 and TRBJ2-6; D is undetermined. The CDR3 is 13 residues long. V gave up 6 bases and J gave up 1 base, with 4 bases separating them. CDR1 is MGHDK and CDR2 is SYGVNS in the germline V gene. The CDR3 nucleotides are TGTGCCAGCAGAGGGTCTGGGGCCAACGTCCTGACTTTC. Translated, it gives CASRGSGANVLTF. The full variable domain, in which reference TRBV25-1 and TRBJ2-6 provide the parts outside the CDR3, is EADIYQTPRYLVIGTGKKITLECSQTMGHDKMYWYQQDPGMELHLIHYSYGVNSTEKGDLSSESTVSRIRTEHFPLTLESARPSHTSQYLCASRGSGANVLTFGAGSRLTVL.

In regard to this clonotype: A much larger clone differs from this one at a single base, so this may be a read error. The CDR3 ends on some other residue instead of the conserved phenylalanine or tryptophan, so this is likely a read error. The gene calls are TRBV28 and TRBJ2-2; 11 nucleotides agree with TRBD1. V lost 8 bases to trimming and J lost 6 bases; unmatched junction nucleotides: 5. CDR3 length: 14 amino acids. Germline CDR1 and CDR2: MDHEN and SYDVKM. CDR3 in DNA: TGTGCCAGCGGCTGGGGACAGGGGGCCGGGGAGCTGTTTTTG. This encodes CASGWGQGAGELFL.

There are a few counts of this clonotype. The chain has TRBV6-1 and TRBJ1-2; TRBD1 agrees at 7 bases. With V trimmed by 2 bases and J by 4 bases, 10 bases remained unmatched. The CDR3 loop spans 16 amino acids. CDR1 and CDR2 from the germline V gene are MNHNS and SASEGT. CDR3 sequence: CASSEMRQGVPYGYTF. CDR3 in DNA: TGTGCCAGCAGTGAAATGAGACAGGGAGTGCCCTATGGCTACACCTTC.

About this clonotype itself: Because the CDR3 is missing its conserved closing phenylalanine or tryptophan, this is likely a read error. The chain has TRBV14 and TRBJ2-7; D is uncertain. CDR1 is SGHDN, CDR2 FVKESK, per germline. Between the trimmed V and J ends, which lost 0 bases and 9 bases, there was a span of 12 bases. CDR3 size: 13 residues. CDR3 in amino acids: CASSQERRIGQYY. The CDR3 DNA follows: TGTGCCAGCAGCCAAGAACGGCGCATTGGGCAGTACTAC.

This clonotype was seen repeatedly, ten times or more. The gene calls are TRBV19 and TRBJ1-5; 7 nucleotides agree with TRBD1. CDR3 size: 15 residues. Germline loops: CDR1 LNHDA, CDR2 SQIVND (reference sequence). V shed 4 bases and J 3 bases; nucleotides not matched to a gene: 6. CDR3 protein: CASSTTGALNQPQHF. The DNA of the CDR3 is TGTGCCAGTAGTACCACAGGGGCCCTCAATCAGCCCCAGCATTTT. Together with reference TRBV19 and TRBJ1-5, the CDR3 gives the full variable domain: DGGITQSPKYLFRKEGQNVTLSCEQNLNHDAMYWYRQDPGQGLRLIYYSQIVNDFQKGDIAEGYSVSREKKESFPLTVTSAQKNPTAFYLCASSTTGALNQPQHFGDGTRLSIL.

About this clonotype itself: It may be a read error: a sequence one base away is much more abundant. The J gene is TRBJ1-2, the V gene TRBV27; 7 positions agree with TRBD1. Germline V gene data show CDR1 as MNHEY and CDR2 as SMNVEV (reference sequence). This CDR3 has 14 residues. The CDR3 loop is CASSFPGGSYGDTF. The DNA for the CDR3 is TGTGCCAGCAGTTTCCCAGGGGGTAGCTATGGCGACACCTTC.

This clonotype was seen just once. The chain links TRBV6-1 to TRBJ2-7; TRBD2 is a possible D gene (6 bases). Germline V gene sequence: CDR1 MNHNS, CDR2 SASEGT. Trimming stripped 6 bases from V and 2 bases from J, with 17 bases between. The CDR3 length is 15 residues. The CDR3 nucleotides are TGTGCCAGCAGCGCGGCGGAGGGGTCGCCCTACGAGCAGTACTTC. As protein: CASSAAEGSPYEQYF.

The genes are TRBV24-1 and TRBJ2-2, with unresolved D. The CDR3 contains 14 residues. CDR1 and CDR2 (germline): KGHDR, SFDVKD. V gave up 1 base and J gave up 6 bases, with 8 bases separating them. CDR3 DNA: TGTGCCACCAGTGATTTTTTTGGCGCCGGGGAGCTGTTTTTT. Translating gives CATSDFFGAGELFF.

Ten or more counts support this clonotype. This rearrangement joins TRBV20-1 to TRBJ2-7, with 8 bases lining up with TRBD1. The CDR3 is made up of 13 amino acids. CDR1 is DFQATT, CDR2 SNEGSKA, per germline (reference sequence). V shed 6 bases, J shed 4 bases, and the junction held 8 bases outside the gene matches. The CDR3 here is CSADRQGSYEQYF. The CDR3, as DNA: TGCAGTGCCGACCGACAGGGGTCATACGAGCAGTACTTC.

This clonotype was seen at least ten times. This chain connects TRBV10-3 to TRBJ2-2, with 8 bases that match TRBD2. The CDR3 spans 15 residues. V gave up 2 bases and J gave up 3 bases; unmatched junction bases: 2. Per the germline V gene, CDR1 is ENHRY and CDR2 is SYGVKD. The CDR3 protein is CAISEAGGDTGELFF. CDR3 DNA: TGTGCCATCAGTGAGGCCGGGGGGGACACCGGGGAGCTGTTTTTT.

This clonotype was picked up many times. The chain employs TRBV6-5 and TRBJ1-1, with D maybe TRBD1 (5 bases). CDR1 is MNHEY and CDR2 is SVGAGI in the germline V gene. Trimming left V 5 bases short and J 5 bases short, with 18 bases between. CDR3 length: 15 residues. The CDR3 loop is CASSRRVGGETEAFF. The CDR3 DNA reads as TGTGCCAGCAGTCGGAGGGTGGGGGGGGAGACTGAAGCTTTCTTT.

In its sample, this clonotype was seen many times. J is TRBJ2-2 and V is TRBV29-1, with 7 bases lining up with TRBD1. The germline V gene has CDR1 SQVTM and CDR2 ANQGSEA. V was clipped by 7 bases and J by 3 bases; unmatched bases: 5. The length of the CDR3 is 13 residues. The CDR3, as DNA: TGCAGCGCCTTCACAGGGGACACCGGGGAGCTGTTTTTT. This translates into CSAFTGDTGELFF.

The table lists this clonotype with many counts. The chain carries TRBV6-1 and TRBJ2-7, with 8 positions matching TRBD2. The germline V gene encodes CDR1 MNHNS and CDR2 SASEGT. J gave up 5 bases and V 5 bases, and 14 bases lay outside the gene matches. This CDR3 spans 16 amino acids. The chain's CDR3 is CASSLTGLATTHEQYF. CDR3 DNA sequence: TGTGCCAGCAGTCTCACCGGACTAGCAACTACGCACGAGCAGTACTTC.

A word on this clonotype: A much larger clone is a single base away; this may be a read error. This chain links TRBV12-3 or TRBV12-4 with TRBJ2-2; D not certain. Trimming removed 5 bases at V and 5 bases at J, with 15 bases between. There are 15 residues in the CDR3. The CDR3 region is CASSTYRSGTGELFF. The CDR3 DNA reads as TGTGCCAGCAGTACTTATCGATCGGGTACCGGGGAGCTGTTTTTT.

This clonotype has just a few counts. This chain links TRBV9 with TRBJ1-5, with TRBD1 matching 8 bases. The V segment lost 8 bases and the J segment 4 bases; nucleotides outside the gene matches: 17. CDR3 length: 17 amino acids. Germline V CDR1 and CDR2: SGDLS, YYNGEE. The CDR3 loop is CARPHVGTGPKNQPQHF. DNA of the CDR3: TGTGCCAGACCCCATGTGGGGACAGGCCCAAAAAATCAGCCCCAGCATTTT. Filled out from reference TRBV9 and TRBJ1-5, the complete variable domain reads DSGVTQTPKHLITATGQRVTLRCSPRSGDLSVYWYQQSLDQGLQFLIQYYNGEERAKGNILERFSAQQFPDLHSELNLSSLELGDSALYFCARPHVGTGPKNQPQHFGDGTRLSIL.

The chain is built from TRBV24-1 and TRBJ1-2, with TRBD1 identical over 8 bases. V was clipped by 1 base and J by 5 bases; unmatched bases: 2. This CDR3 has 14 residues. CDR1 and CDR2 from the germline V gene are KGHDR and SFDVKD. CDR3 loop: CATSDLRTGYGYTF. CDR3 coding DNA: TGTGCCACCAGTGATTTAAGGACAGGGTATGGCTACACCTTC.

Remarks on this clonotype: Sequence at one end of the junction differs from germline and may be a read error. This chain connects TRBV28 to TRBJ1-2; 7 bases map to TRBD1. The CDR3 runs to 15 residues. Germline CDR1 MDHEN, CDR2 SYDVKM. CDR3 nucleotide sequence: TGTGCCAGCAGTTCCCAGGGGGGATCTTCCTATGGCTACAGCTTC. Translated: CASSSQGGSSYGYSF.

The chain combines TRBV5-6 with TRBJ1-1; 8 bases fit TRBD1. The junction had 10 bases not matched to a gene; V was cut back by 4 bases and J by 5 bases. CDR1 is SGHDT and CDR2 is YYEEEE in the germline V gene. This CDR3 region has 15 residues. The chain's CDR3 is CASSQLTQGVTEAFF. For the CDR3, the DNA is TGTGCCAGCAGCCAACTTACACAGGGGGTGACTGAAGCTTTCTTT.

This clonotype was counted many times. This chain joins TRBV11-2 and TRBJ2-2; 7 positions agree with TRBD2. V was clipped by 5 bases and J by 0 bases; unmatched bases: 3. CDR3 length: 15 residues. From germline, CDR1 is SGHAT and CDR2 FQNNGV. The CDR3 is CASSQRGSNTGELFF. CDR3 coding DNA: TGTGCCAGCAGCCAGCGGGGTTCGAACACCGGGGAGCTGTTTTTT.

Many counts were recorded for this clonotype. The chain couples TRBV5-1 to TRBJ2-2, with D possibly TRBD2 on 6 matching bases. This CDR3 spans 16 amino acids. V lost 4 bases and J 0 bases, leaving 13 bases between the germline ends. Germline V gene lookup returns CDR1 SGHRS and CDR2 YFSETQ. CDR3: CASSPAGSANTGELFF. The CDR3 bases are TGCGCCAGCAGCCCCGCGGGAAGCGCGAACACCGGGGAGCTGTTTTTT.

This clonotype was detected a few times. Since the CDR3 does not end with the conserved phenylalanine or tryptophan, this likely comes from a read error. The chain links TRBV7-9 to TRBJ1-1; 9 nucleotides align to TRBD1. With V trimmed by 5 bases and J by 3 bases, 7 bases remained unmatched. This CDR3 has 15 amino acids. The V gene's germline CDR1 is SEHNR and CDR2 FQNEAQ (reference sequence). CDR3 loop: CASSQGQGLYTEAFL. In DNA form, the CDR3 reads TGTGCCAGCAGCCAGGGACAGGGTTTGTACACTGAAGCTTTCTTG.